By sample share, the clone carrying this TCR beta chain is medium-sized. Antigen: not known. The CDR3 is 13 amino acids. V was clipped by 4 bases and J by 6 bases, with 13 bases between them. Germline-derived CDR1 and CDR2 are SGHNT and YENEEA. This specimen belongs to a study of immune cell composition in non-small cell lung cancer. Study summary: Histologic subtype was mainly adenocarcinoma or squamous cell carcinoma.

Clones were sequenced by immunoSEQ multiplex PCR, and TCRdb holds only the in-frame ones, with some missing. The data contain approximately 4,800 clones, 65% to 80% of them singletons. Template was genomic DNA from frozen, unsorted single-cell suspensions. Study conclusions and caveats: Around four fifths of squamous and roughly 32% of adenocarcinoma cases had tumour-associated clones >0.5%. Tumour-reactive clones were not shown to match dominant in vivo tumour clones.

This clonotype was sampled from a human donor with non-small cell lung cancer. J is TRBJ2-7 and V is TRBV11-3; maybe TRBD2 (5 bases). Sample: lung tumor tissue. CDR3 nucleotides: TGTGCCAGCAGCTCGGGCGGGCTTCTCGAGCAGTACTTC. Translated, it gives CASSSGGLLEQYF.